This T cell receptor (beta chain) came from a study of blood T cells in healthy people across ages. Whole-study findings and limits: Long-lived donors had more naive CD4+ cells and higher diversity than aged donors. A conclusive naive versus antigen-experienced comparison was prevented by the unsorted PBMCs.

Turning to this clonotype: Its antigen is unidentified.

Through a sample-barcoded 5' primer and a J-beta primer mix, a second PCR was run for roughly 6 to 11 cycles. A 12-random-nucleotide template-switch adaptor tagged each cDNA molecule. TCRdb redid the calling of the 5' RACE reads with MiXCR, one entry per CDR3 protein. The sample lists around 800,000 distinct CDR3 sequences; around a quarter were seen once. The germline V and J ends were trimmed by 0 bases and 8 bases, with 12 bases remaining between them. Germline V gene data show CDR1 as SGDLS and CDR2 as YYNGEE. This CDR3 contains 14 residues. This same sample was also taken into another study, of T cells of mothers and their children. This second study notes: Per child, 2.5 million to 3.5 million TCR beta CDR3 reads were obtained, against over 9 million per mother.

The sequenced material came from blood. This sequence joins TRBV9 and TRBJ2-1, with D possibly being TRBD2 (6 bases). The clonotype was recovered from a boy aged 10-17 years in good health. This CDR3 reads CASSVDGGAYEQFF. The CDR3 DNA reads as TGTGCCAGCAGCGTAGATGGAGGGGCGTATGAGCAGTTCTTC.